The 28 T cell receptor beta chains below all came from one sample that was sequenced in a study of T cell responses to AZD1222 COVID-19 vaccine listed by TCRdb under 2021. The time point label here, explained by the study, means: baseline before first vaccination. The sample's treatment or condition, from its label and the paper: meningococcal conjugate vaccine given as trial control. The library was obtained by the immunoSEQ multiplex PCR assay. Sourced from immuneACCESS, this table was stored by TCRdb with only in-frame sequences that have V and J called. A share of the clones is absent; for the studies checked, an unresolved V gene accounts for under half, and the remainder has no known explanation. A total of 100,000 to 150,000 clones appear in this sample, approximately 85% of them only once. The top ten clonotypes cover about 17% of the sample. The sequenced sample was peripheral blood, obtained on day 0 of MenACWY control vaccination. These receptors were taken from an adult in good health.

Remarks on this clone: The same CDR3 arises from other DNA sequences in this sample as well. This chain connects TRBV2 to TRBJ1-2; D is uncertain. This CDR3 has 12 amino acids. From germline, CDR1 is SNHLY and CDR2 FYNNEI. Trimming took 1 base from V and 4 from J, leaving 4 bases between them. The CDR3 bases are TGTGCCAGCAGTGAAGGTGGCTATGGCTACACCTTC. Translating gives CASSEGGYGYTF.

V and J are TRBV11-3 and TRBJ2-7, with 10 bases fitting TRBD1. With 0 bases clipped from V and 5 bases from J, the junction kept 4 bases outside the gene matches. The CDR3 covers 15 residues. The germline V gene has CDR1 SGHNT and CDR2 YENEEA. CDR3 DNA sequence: TGTGCCAGCAGCTTAGAGACAGGGGGCGCGGACGAGCAGTACTTC. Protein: CASSLETGGADEQYF.

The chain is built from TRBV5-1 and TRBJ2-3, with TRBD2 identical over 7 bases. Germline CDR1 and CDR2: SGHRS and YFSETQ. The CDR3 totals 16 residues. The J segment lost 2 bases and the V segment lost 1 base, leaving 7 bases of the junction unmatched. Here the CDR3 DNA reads TGCGCCAGCAGCTTGCTGGCAGCGGGGAACACAGATACGCAGTATTTT. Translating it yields CASSLLAAGNTDTQYF.

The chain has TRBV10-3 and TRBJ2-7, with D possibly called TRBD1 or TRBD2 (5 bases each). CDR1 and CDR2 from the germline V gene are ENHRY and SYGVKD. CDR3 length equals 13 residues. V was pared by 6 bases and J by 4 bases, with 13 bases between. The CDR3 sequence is CAISGAGGYEQYF. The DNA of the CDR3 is TGTGCCATCAGCGGGGCAGGAGGATACGAGCAGTACTTC.

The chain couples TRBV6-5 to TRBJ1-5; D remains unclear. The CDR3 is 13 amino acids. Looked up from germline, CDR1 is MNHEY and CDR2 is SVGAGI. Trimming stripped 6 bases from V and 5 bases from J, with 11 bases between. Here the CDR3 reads CASSQDVDQPQHF. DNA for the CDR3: TGTGCCAGCAGCCAGGACGTAGATCAGCCCCAGCATTTT.

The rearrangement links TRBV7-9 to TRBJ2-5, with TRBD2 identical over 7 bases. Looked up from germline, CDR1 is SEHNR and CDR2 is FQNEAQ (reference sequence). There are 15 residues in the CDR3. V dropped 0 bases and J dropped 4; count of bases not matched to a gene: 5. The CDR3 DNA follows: TGTGCCAGCAGCTTAGCGCGGCGGGAGCCAGAGACCCAGTACTTC. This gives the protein CASSLARREPETQYF.

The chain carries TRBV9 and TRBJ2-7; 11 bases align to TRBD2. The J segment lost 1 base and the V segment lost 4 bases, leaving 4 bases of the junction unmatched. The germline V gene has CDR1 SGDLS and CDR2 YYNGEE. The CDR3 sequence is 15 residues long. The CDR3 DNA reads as TGTGCCAGCAGCCCGGGACTAGCGGCTTCCTACGAGCAGTACTTC. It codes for CASSPGLAASYEQYF. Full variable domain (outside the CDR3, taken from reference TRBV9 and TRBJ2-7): DSGVTQTPKHLITATGQRVTLRCSPRSGDLSVYWYQQSLDQGLQFLIQYYNGEERAKGNILERFSAQQFPDLHSELNLSSLELGDSALYFCASSPGLAASYEQYFGPGTRLTVT.

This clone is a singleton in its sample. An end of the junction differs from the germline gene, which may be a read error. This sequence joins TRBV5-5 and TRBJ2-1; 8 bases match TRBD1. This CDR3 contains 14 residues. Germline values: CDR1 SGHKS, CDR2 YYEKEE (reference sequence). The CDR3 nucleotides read TGTGCCAGCAGCTTGCTCCAGGGGGCCTATGAGCGGTTCTTC. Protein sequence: CASSLLQGAYERFF.

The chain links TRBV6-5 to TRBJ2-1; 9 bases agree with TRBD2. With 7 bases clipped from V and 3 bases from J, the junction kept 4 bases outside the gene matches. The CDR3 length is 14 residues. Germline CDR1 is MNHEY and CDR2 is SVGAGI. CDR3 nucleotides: TGTGCCAGCAAACTAGCGGGCCTCTACAATGAGCAGTTCTTC. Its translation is CASKLAGLYNEQFF.

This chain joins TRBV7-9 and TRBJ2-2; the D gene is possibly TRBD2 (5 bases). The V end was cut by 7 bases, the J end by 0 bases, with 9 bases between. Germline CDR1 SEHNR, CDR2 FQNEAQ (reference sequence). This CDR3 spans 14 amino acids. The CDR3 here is CASKRTPNTGELFF. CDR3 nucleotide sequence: TGTGCCAGCAAGCGGACCCCGAACACCGGGGAGCTGTTTTTT.

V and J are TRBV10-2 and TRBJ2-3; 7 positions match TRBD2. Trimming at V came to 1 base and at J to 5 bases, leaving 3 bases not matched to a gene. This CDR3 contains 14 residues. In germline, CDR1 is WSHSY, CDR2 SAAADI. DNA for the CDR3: TGCGCCAGCAGTGAGTTCTTAGCGGGAGATACGCAGTATTTT. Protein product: CASSEFLAGDTQYF.

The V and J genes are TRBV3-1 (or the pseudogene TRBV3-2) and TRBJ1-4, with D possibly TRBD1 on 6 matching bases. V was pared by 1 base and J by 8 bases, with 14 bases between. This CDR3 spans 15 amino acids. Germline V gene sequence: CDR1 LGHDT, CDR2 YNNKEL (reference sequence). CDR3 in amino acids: CASSQALSRGEKLFF. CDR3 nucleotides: TGTGCCAGCAGCCAAGCGTTAAGTAGGGGGGAAAAACTGTTTTTT.

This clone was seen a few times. The DNA of the CDR3 is TGTGCCAGCGGAGGAAAGGACAGGGCGGGCTACACCTTC. Residues: CASGGKDRAGYTF. This chain connects TRBV27 to TRBJ1-2; TRBD1 matches 8 bases. Germline-derived CDR1 and CDR2 are MNHEY and SMNVEV (reference sequence). Unmatched junction bases numbered 10, after V lost 8 bases and J lost 8 bases. There are 13 residues in the CDR3.

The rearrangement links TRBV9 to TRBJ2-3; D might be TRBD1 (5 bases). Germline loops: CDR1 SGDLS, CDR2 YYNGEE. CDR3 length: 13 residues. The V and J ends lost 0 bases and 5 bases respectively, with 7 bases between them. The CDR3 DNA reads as TGTGCCAGCAGCGTAGTTCAGGGAGATACGCAGTATTTT. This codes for CASSVVQGDTQYF.

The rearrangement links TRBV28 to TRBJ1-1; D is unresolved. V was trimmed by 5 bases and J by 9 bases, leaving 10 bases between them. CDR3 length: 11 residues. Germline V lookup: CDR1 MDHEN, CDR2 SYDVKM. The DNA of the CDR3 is TGTGCCAGCAGTCACAACAGACAAGCTTTCTTT. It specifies CASSHNRQAFF.

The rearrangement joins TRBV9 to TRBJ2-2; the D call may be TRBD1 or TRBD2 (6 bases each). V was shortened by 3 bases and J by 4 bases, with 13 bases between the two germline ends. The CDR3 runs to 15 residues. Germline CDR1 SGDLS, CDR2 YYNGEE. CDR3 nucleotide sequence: TGTGCCAGCAGCGGCGGGACAACTTCCACCGGGGAGCTGTTTTTT. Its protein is CASSGGTTSTGELFF.

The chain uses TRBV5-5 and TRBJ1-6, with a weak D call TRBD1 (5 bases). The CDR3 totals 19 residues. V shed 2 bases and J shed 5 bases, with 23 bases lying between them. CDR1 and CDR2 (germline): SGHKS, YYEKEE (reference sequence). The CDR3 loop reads CASSLGFIYSTQDNSPLHF. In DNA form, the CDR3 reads TGTGCCAGCAGCTTAGGCTTTATTTACAGCACACAGGATAATTCACCCCTCCACTTT.

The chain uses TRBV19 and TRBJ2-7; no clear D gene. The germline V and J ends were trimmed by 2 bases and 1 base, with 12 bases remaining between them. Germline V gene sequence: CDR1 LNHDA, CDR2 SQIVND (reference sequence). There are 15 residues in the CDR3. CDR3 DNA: TGTGCCAGTAGTATATCGACGCTTCGTTCCTACGAGCAGTACTTC. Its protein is CASSISTLRSYEQYF.

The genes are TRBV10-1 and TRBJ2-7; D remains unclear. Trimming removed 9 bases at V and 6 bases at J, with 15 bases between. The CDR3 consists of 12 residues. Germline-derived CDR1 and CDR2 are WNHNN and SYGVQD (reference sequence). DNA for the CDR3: TGCGCCAGTTCTCACGGGCCCGGCGAGCAGTACTTC. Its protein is CASSHGPGEQYF.

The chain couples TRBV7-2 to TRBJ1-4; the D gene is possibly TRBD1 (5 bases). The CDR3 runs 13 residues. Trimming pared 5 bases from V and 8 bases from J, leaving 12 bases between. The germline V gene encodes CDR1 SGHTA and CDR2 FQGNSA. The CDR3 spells CASSRGQGEKLFF. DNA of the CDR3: TGTGCCAGCAGCCGAGGACAAGGCGAAAAACTGTTTTTT.

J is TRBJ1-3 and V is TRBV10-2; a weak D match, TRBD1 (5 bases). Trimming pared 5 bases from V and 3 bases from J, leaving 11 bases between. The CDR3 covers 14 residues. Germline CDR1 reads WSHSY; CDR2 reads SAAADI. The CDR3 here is CASSTGLGGNTIYF. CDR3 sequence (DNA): TGCGCCAGCAGTACAGGCCTGGGTGGAAACACCATATATTTT.

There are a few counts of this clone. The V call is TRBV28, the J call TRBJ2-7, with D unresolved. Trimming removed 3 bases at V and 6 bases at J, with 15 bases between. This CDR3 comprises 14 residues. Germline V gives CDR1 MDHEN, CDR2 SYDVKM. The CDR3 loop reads CASSFTTALGEQYF. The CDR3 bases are TGTGCCAGCAGTTTTACAACAGCTCTAGGCGAGCAGTACTTC. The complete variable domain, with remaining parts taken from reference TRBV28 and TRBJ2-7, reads DVKVTQSSRYLVKRTGEKVFLECVQDMDHENMFWYRQDPGLGLRLIYFSYDVKMKEKGDIPEGYSVSREKKERFSLILESASTNQTSMYLCASSFTTALGEQYFGPGTRLTVT.

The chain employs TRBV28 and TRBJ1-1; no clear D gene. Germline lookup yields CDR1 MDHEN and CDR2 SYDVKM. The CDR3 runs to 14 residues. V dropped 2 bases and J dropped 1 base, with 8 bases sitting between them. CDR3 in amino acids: CASSLIPPNTEAFF. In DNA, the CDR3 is TGTGCCAGCAGTTTAATCCCCCCGAACACTGAAGCTTTCTTT.

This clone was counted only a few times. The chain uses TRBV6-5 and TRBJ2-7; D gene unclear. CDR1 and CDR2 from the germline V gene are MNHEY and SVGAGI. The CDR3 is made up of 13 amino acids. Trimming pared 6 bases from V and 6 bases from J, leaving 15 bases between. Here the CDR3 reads CASSLPGSAEQYF. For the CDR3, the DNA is TGTGCCAGCAGCCTACCCGGGTCGGCCGAGCAGTACTTC.

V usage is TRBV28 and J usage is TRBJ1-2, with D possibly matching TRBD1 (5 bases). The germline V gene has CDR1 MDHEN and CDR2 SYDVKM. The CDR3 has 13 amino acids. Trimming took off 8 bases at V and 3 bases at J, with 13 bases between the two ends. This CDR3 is CASSRAGDYGYTF. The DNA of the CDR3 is TGTGCCAGCTCACGAGCGGGGGACTATGGCTACACCTTC.

Here the CDR3 DNA reads TGTGCCAGCAGTTACTCCGGCTATGAGCAGTTCTTC. As protein: CASSYSGYEQFF. V gene TRBV6-5 combines with J gene TRBJ2-1; D is ambiguous. The CDR3 spans 12 residues. V was pared by 0 bases and J by 8 bases, with 5 bases between. CDR1 MNHEY and CDR2 SVGAGI come from the germline V gene.

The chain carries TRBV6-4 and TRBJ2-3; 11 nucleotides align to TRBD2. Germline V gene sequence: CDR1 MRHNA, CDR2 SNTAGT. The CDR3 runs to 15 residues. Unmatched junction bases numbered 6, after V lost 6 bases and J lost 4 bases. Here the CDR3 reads CASRLLAGDPDTQYF. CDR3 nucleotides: TGTGCCAGCAGGTTACTAGCGGGAGATCCAGATACGCAGTATTTT.

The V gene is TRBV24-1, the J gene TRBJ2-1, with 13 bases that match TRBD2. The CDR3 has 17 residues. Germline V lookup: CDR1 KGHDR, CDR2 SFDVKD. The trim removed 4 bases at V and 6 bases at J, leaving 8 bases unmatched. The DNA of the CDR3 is TGTGCCACCAGTGAACCGGGACTAGCGGGATGGGCCAATGAGCAGTTCTTC. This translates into CATSEPGLAGWANEQFF.